The TCR beta chain described here comes from a study of blood T cell repertoires in COVID-19. This CDR3 comprises 15 residues. Germline V gene lookup returns CDR1 SGHTA and CDR2 FQGNSA. V gave up 5 bases and J gave up 8 bases; unmatched junction bases: 12. Generated by immunoSEQ multiplex PCR, the TCRdb table keeps only in-frame clones and is missing some. The table records 200,000 to 250,000 clones, about 85% of them present only once. Sequencing was carried out using PBMCs or T cells enriched from blood (not recorded which). The chain links TRBV7-2 to TRBJ2-5, with TRBD2 matching over 9 bases. This TCR was sampled from a young man who had recovered from COVID-19. The CDR3, as DNA: TGTGCCAGCAGCCCATGGACTAGCGATACGACTACCCAGTACTTC. Its translation: CASSPWTSDTTTQYF.